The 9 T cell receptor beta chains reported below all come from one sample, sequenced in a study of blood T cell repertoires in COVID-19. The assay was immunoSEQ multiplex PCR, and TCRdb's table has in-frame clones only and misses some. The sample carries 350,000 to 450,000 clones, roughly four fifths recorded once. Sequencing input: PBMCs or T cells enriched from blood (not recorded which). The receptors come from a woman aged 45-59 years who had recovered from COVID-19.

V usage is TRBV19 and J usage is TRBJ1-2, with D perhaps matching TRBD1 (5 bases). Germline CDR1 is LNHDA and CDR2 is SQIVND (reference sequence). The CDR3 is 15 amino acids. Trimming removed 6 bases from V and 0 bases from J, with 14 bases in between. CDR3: CASSDPRGANYGYTF. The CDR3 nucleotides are TGTGCCAGTAGCGACCCCCGGGGGGCTAACTATGGCTACACCTTC.

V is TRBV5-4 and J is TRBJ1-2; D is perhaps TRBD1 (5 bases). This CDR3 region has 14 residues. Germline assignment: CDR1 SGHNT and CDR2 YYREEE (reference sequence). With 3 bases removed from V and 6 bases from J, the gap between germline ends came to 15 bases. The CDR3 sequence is CASSSQQARDGYTF. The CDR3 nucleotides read TGTGCCAGCAGCTCCCAACAGGCACGGGATGGCTACACCTTC. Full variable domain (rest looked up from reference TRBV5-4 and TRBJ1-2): ETGVTQSPTHLIKTRGQQVTLRCSSQSGHNTVSWYQQALGQGPQFIFQYYREEENGRGNFPPRFSGLQFPNYSSELNVNALELDDSALYLCASSSQQARDGYTFGSGTRLTVV.

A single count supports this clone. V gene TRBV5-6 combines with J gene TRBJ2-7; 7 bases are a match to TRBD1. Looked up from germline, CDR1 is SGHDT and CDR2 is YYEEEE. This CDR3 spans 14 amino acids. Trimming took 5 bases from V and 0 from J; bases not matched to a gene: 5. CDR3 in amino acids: CASSFGTVSYEQYF. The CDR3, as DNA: TGTGCCAGCAGTTTCGGGACAGTCTCCTACGAGCAGTACTTC.

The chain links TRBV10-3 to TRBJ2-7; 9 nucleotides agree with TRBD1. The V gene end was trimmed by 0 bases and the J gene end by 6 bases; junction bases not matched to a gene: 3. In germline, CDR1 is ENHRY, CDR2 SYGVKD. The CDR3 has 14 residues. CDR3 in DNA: TGTGCCATCAGTGAGTCCGGGACAGGGAGCGAGCAGTACTTC. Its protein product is CAISESGTGSEQYF.

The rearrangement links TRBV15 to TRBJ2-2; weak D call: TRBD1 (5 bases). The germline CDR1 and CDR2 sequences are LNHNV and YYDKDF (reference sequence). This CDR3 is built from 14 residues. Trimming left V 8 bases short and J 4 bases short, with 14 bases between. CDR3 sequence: CATSWGPGTGELFF. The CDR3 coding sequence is TGTGCCACCTCGTGGGGCCCGGGCACCGGGGAGCTGTTTTTT.

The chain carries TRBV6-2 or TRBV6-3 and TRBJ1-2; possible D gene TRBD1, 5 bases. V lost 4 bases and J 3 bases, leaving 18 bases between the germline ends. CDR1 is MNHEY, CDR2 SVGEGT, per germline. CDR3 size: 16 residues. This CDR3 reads CASSSAGRRGDYGYTF. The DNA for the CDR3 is TGTGCCAGCAGTTCCGCGGGGAGGAGGGGCGACTATGGCTACACCTTC.

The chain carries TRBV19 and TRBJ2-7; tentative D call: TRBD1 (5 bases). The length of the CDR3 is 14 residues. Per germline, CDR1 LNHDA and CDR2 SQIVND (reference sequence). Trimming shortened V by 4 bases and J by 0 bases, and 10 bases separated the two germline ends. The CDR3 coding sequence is TGTGCCAGTAGTAGACAGCCCAGCTCCTACGAGCAGTACTTC. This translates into CASSRQPSSYEQYF.

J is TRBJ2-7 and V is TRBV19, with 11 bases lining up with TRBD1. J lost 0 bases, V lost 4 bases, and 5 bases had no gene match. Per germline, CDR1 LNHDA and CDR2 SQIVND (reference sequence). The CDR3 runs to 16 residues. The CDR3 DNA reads TGTGCCAGTAGTACCCCGGGGACAGGGGGCTCCTACGAGCAGTACTTC. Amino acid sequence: CASSTPGTGGSYEQYF.

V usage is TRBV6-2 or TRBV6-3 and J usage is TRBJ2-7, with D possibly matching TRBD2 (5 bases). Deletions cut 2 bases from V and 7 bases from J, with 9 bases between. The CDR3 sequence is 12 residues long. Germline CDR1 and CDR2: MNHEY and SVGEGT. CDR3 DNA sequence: TGTGCCAGCAGTTACGACCCGGGGGAGCAGTACTTC. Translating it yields CASSYDPGEQYF.